Following are 19 T cell receptor beta chains from one sample sequenced in a study of blood T cell repertoires in COVID-19. Measured with immunoSEQ multiplex PCR; TCRdb has only the in-frame clones, and not every one. This table holds 250,000 to 300,000 clones, about 90% found once. The material sequenced was PBMCs or T cells enriched from blood (not recorded which). Receptor source: a woman aged 50 to 60 who had been exposed to COVID-19.

In its sample, this clone was seen a few times. V gene TRBV3-1 (or the pseudogene TRBV3-2) combines with J gene TRBJ1-6; D ambiguous. The CDR3 consists of 13 residues. Germline CDR1 reads LGHDT; CDR2 reads YNNKEL (reference sequence). Trimming stripped 0 bases from V and 11 bases from J, with 8 bases between. CDR3 sequence reads: CASSQDLSPPLHF. The CDR3 DNA sequence: TGTGCCAGCAGCCAAGATCTATCGCCACCCCTCCACTTT.

The V call is TRBV6-5, the J call TRBJ2-5, with 9 bases identical to TRBD2. This CDR3 has 15 residues. The J segment lost 5 bases and the V segment lost 7 bases, leaving 11 bases of the junction unmatched. CDR1 is MNHEY, CDR2 SVGAGI, per germline. The chain's CDR3 is CASKGAGGGGETQYF. CDR3 in DNA: TGTGCCAGCAAGGGTGCGGGAGGGGGCGGTGAGACCCAGTACTTC.

This clone occurred a few times. The chain uses TRBV4-1 and TRBJ1-6; 11 positions match TRBD1. CDR3 length: 15 amino acids. Germline V lookup: CDR1 MGHRA, CDR2 YSYEKL. V gave up 2 bases and J gave up 10 bases; unmatched junction bases: 4. The CDR3 region has the DNA TGCGCCAGCAGCCAACCCGGGACAGGGGGATCACCCCTCCACTTT. Residues: CASSQPGTGGSPLHF.

The chain links TRBV21-1 to TRBJ2-7; the D call TRBD2 from the table was never checked on the DNA. TRBV21-1 is described as a pseudogene. The CDR3 has 14 amino acids. Here the CDR3 DNA reads TGTGCCAGCAGCAAAGTCGAGCTAGCGGGGGTGCAGTACTTC. Protein: CASSKVELAGVQYF.

The chain combines TRBV5-4 with TRBJ1-4, with D perhaps TRBD1 (6 bases). The CDR3 is 16 residues long. The V and J ends lost 4 bases and 6 bases respectively, with 19 bases between them. Germline CDR1 SGHNT, CDR2 YYREEE (reference sequence). This chain's CDR3 is CASSPHPGVTDEKLFF. CDR3 sequence (DNA): TGTGCCAGCAGCCCCCATCCAGGGGTTACAGATGAAAAACTGTTTTTT. Drawing the rest from reference TRBV5-4 and TRBJ1-4, the complete variable domain is ETGVTQSPTHLIKTRGQQVTLRCSSQSGHNTVSWYQQALGQGPQFIFQYYREEENGRGNFPPRFSGLQFPNYSSELNVNALELDDSALYLCASSPHPGVTDEKLFFGSGTQLSVL.

This chain connects TRBV18 to TRBJ2-5; D is possibly TRBD1 (6 bases). Germline CDR1 and CDR2: KGHSH and LQKENI. Trimming took 3 bases from V and 5 from J, leaving 16 bases between them. The CDR3 has 15 amino acids. The CDR3 sequence is CASSPQQGMGETQYF. As DNA, the CDR3 is TGTGCCAGCTCACCCCAGCAGGGGATGGGGGAGACCCAGTACTTC.

The gene calls are TRBV4-2 and TRBJ1-3; no clear D. The CDR3 contains 17 residues. Germline CDR1 LGHNA, CDR2 YNFKEQ. Trimming pared 0 bases from V and 1 base from J, leaving 13 bases between. The CDR3 loop reads CASSQDILVVSGNTIYF. As DNA, the CDR3 is TGTGCCAGCAGCCAAGATATTTTAGTGGTATCTGGAAACACCATATATTTT.

This clone was counted only a few times. The chain is built from TRBV28 and TRBJ1-2, with 7 positions matching TRBD1. This CDR3 region has 15 residues. The junction had 8 bases not matched to a gene; V was cut back by 3 bases and J by 4 bases. Germline CDR1 is MDHEN and CDR2 is SYDVKM. Here the CDR3 DNA reads TGTGCCAGCAGTTTCGGGCCAAAGGGGGCCTATGGCTACACCTTC. As protein: CASSFGPKGAYGYTF.

This clone has a single count. The CDR3 is CAARGAGGYNEQFF. The CDR3 DNA sequence: TGTGCCGCCCGGGGAGCGGGGGGATACAATGAGCAGTTCTTC. The chain employs TRBV19 and TRBJ2-1, with TRBD2 matching 9 bases. The CDR3 has 14 amino acids. The V segment lost 11 bases and the J segment 4 bases; nucleotides outside the gene matches: 9. Germline V gene sequence: CDR1 LNHDA, CDR2 SQIVND (reference sequence). The full variable domain, in which reference TRBV19 and TRBJ2-1 provide the parts outside the CDR3, is DGGITQSPKYLFRKEGQNVTLSCEQNLNHDAMYWYRQDPGQGLRLIYYSQIVNDFQKGDIAEGYSVSREKKESFPLTVTSAQKNPTAFYLCAARGAGGYNEQFFGPGTRLTVL.

CDR3 bases: TGTGCCAGTAGTATTGCGCAGGGAAACGGGGAGCTGTTTTTT. It is translated as CASSIAQGNGELFF. This chain links TRBV19 with TRBJ2-2; D perhaps matches TRBD1 (5 bases). Germline assignment: CDR1 LNHDA and CDR2 SQIVND (reference sequence). The V and J ends lost 3 bases and 7 bases respectively, with 12 bases between them. The CDR3 extends over 14 amino acids.

On this clone: Other DNA sequences in this sample translate to the same CDR3. This chain connects TRBV27 to TRBJ1-3; D ambiguous. Germline CDR1 and CDR2: MNHEY and SMNVEV (reference sequence). Trimming took 3 bases from V and 1 from J, leaving 7 bases between them. The CDR3 has 14 amino acids. As DNA, the CDR3 is TGTGCCAGCAGTTTTCGGGGTTCTGGAAACACCATATATTTT. This translates into CASSFRGSGNTIYF.

The rearrangement uses TRBV6-1 and TRBJ2-7; 8 bases map to TRBD1. Germline-derived CDR1 and CDR2 are MNHNS and SASEGT. The V segment lost 1 base and the J segment 3 bases; nucleotides outside the gene matches: 11. The CDR3 contains 17 residues. The chain's CDR3 is CASSEERWGQVNYEQYF. CDR3 DNA sequence: TGTGCCAGCAGTGAAGAAAGATGGGGACAGGTGAACTACGAGCAGTACTTC.

The genes are TRBV2 and TRBJ2-7, with D possibly being TRBD1 (6 bases). V dropped 4 bases and J dropped 7 bases, with 11 bases sitting between them. This CDR3 contains 12 residues. CDR1 and CDR2 from the germline V gene are SNHLY and FYNNEI. This chain's CDR3 is CASSVMGAEQYF. The CDR3 DNA is TGTGCCAGCAGTGTCATGGGGGCGGAGCAGTACTTC.

The chain employs TRBV24-1 and TRBJ1-5, with a tentative D call TRBD1 (6 bases). Germline V gene lookup returns CDR1 KGHDR and CDR2 SFDVKD. V lost 7 bases, J lost 2 bases, and 11 bases lay in between. The CDR3 is 14 amino acids. The CDR3 spells CATRDAGGNQPQHF. The CDR3 nucleotides read TGTGCCACCAGAGACGCAGGGGGCAATCAGCCCCAGCATTTT.

V and J are TRBV19 and TRBJ2-4, with 9 nucleotides matching TRBD1. CDR3 length: 15 amino acids. CDR1 LNHDA and CDR2 SQIVND come from the germline V gene (reference sequence). Trimming removed 6 bases from V and 7 bases from J; junction bases left unmatched: 10. Written as DNA, the CDR3 is TGTGCCAGTAGCGAACTGGGACAGGGTGGGAACATTCAGTACTTC. It is translated as CASSELGQGGNIQYF.

This clone has just one count. The chain is built from TRBV5-6 and TRBJ1-2; D unresolved. CDR1 and CDR2 from the germline V gene are SGHDT and YYEEEE. Trimming cost V 2 bases and J 8 bases, with 7 bases left between them. The CDR3 spans 11 residues. CDR3 coding DNA: TGTGCCAGCAGCTTAGAGGGAGGCTACACCTTC. The encoded protein is CASSLEGGYTF.

This chain joins TRBV6-2 or TRBV6-3 and TRBJ2-3, with D possibly being TRBD1 (6 bases). The CDR3 contains 19 residues. In germline, CDR1 is MNHEY, CDR2 SVGEGT. V was cut by 2 bases and J by 2 bases, with 23 bases left in between. CDR3 sequence (DNA): TGTGCCAGCAGTTACAATCAGGGGACCCTCGAATACACCACAGATACGCAGTATTTT. Its translation is CASSYNQGTLEYTTDTQYF.

The V call is TRBV6-2 or TRBV6-3, the J call TRBJ2-5; D gene ambiguous. Per germline, CDR1 MNHEY and CDR2 SVGEGT. V was cut by 2 bases and J by 5 bases, with 12 bases left in between. This CDR3 is 14 amino acids long. The CDR3 bases are TGTGCCAGCAGTTACGCCGCCTCCGGGGAGACCCAGTACTTC. The encoded protein is CASSYAASGETQYF.

The chain links TRBV5-1 to TRBJ2-7; 10 nucleotides line up with TRBD1. CDR3 size: 14 residues. With V trimmed by 2 bases and J by 7 bases, 6 bases remained unmatched. Germline V gene data show CDR1 as SGHRS and CDR2 as YFSETQ. This CDR3 reads CASSFGQGVGEQYF. Here the CDR3 DNA reads TGCGCCAGCAGCTTCGGACAGGGGGTCGGGGAGCAGTACTTC.